This T cell receptor (beta chain) is drawn from a study of neurological immune-mediated disorders. Volunteers at a blood bank in Maryland, USA, were the healthy controls. Via MiXCR, TCRdb re-called the 5' RACE reads, giving one row per CDR3 protein. The data show tens of thousands of distinct CDR3 sequences, about 9.4% seen once. This clonotype was seen repeatedly, ten times or more. V was cut by 4 bases and J by 4 bases, with 18 bases left in between. The CDR3 runs to 15 residues. CDR1 SGDLS and CDR2 YYNGEE come from the germline V gene. V usage is TRBV9 and J usage is TRBJ2-7, with a tentative D call TRBD2 (5 bases). Sample: PBMCs. This TCR derives from a man between 40 and 49 years old in good health. DNA for the CDR3: TGTGCCAGCAGCCATTCCGAGGCTAGCAGATACGAGCAGTACTTC. It yields the protein CASSHSEASRYEQYF. Supplemented by reference TRBV9 and TRBJ2-7, the full variable domain reads DSGVTQTPKHLITATGQRVTLRCSPRSGDLSVYWYQQSLDQGLQFLIQYYNGEERAKGNILERFSAQQFPDLHSELNLSSLELGDSALYFCASSHSEASRYEQYFGPGTRLTVT.